The 13 T cell receptor beta chains below were found in one sample sequenced in a study of vaccination and CD4 T cells after COVID-19. Described treatment: roughly 11-day PBMC culture with coronavirus spike peptide pools or control peptides (ViraFEST assay). Their antigen targets remain unknown. Sequencing of cultured CD4+ T cell DNA used the Oncomine TCR Beta short-read assay. Each CDR3 protein gets one entry after TCRdb re-called the PCR reads with MiXCR. The sample holds about 12,000 distinct CDR3 sequences; around 66% are singletons and the top ten take roughly 9.1%. Sequencing input: CD4+ T cells from blood, cultured in vitro. The receptors stem from a human donor who had recovered from COVID-19.

The chain has TRBV15 and TRBJ2-5, with D perhaps assigned TRBD1 or TRBD2 (5 bases each). The CDR3 sequence is 15 residues long. V was shortened by 1 base and J by 2 bases, with 11 bases between the two germline ends. Germline-derived CDR1 and CDR2 are LNHNV and YYDKDF (reference sequence). The CDR3 reads CATSRVGTRQETQYF. The CDR3, as DNA: TGTGCCACCAGCAGAGTAGGGACGCGGCAAGAGACCCAGTACTTC.

This clonotype turned up a few times. This sequence joins TRBV27 and TRBJ2-3, with TRBD2 matching 7 bases. CDR1 and CDR2 (germline): MNHEY, SMNVEV (reference sequence). The V segment lost 11 bases and the J segment 8 bases; nucleotides outside the gene matches: 7. The CDR3 is made up of 11 amino acids. The CDR3 nucleotides are TGTGCCTCTCGGTCGGGGGGTACGCAGTATTTT. Encoded protein: CASRSGGTQYF.

V and J are TRBV9 and TRBJ2-2; 9 bases line up with TRBD2. The CDR3 totals 16 residues. The V segment lost 3 bases and the J segment 2 bases; nucleotides outside the gene matches: 5. The germline V gene encodes CDR1 SGDLS and CDR2 YYNGEE. The CDR3 DNA reads as TGTGCCAGCAGCGCACGACTAGCGGTAAACACCGGGGAGCTGTTTTTT. Amino acid sequence: CASSARLAVNTGELFF.

The rearrangement uses TRBV29-1 and TRBJ1-1, with a tentative D call TRBD1 (5 bases). CDR1 SQVTM and CDR2 ANQGSEA come from the germline V gene. The CDR3 runs 13 residues. The V gene lost 6 bases and the J gene lost 0 bases, with 11 bases spanning the gap. Here the CDR3 DNA reads TGCAGCGTGGTACAGGCGGTGAACACTGAAGCTTTCTTT. This translates into CSVVQAVNTEAFF.

This clonotype was seen a few times. The chain combines TRBV3-1 with TRBJ1-6; a possible D gene is TRBD1 (5 bases). The CDR3 spans 15 residues. The germline CDR1 and CDR2 sequences are LGHDT and YNNKEL (reference sequence). Trimming shortened V by 2 bases and J by 9 bases, and 14 bases separated the two germline ends. The CDR3: CASSQSLGRTSPLHF. CDR3 bases: TGTGCCAGCAGCCAAAGTCTGGGGCGGACTTCACCCCTCCACTTT.

The chain uses TRBV20-1 and TRBJ1-5; TRBD1 is a possible D gene (6 bases). Trimming stripped 0 bases from V and 5 bases from J, with 11 bases between. The CDR3 runs 14 residues. CDR1 is DFQATT and CDR2 is SNEGSKA in the germline V gene (reference sequence). Written as DNA, the CDR3 is TGCAGTGCTAGAGATCGTAGGGGGGATCAGCCCCAGCATTTT. It yields the protein CSARDRRGDQPQHF.

The V call is TRBV20-1, the J call TRBJ2-1; 15 bases are shared with TRBD2. Germline CDR1 is DFQATT and CDR2 is SNEGSKA (reference sequence). The CDR3 covers 18 residues. Unmatched junction bases numbered 9, after V lost 6 bases and J lost 0 bases. CDR3 DNA: TGCAGTGCCGGCGGGACTAGCGGGGGGTCGTTCTCCTACAATGAGCAGTTCTTC. Translating it yields CSAGGTSGGSFSYNEQFF.

The rearrangement joins TRBV29-1 to TRBJ2-7, with a weak D call TRBD2 (5 bases). The CDR3 loop spans 10 amino acids. Germline CDR1 SQVTM, CDR2 ANQGSEA. Trimming stripped 4 bases from V and 9 bases from J, with 10 bases between. The CDR3 bases are TGCAGCGTTGGCCTGGGAGTGCAGTACTTC. Translated, it gives CSVGLGVQYF.

This clonotype was seen only a few times. This chain connects TRBV4-3 to TRBJ1-2; D possibly corresponds to TRBD1 (5 bases). The germline V gene encodes CDR1 LGHNA and CDR2 YSLEER. Trimming stripped 0 bases from V and 2 bases from J, with 19 bases between. The CDR3 has 18 amino acids. CDR3 amino acids: CASSQDLRDRDFNYGYTF. As DNA, the CDR3 is TGCGCCAGCAGCCAAGATCTCCGAGACCGGGACTTCAACTATGGCTACACCTTC.

This clonotype is a singleton in its sample. The V gene is TRBV6-2 or TRBV6-3, the J gene TRBJ2-1; D unresolved. The CDR3 sequence is 16 residues long. The V gene's germline CDR1 is MNHEY and CDR2 SVGEGT. Trimming took off 5 bases at V and 0 bases at J, with 14 bases between the two ends. The chain's CDR3 is CASSGQRGSSYNEQFF. The CDR3 bases are TGTGCCAGCAGTGGCCAGCGTGGAAGCTCCTACAATGAGCAGTTCTTC.

The CDR3 is CASSLWGQDQPQHF. Here the CDR3 DNA reads TGTGCCAGCAGTTTATGGGGACAGGATCAGCCCCAGCATTTT. The V and J genes are TRBV28 and TRBJ1-5, with TRBD1 matching 8 bases. With V trimmed by 0 bases and J by 5 bases, 0 bases remained unmatched. Germline V gene sequence: CDR1 MDHEN, CDR2 SYDVKM. The CDR3 contains 14 residues.

This chain links TRBV12-3 or TRBV12-4 with TRBJ2-3; possible D gene TRBD2, 7 bases. The V gene lost 7 bases and the J gene lost 4 bases, with 18 bases spanning the gap. This CDR3 contains 15 residues. The CDR3 region has the DNA TGTGCCAGCACCATGGTTGGCGGGGGCGCAGATACGCAGTATTTT. This codes for CASTMVGGGADTQYF.

The rearrangement uses TRBV11-1 and TRBJ1-1; D is ambiguous. The CDR3 totals 14 residues. V lost 3 bases and J lost 3, with 11 bases in between. Looked up from germline, CDR1 is SGHAT and CDR2 is FQDESV (reference sequence). The CDR3 region has the DNA TGTGCCAGCAGCTTTTCAGTTGCGGACACTGAAGCTTTCTTT. Translated: CASSFSVADTEAFF.